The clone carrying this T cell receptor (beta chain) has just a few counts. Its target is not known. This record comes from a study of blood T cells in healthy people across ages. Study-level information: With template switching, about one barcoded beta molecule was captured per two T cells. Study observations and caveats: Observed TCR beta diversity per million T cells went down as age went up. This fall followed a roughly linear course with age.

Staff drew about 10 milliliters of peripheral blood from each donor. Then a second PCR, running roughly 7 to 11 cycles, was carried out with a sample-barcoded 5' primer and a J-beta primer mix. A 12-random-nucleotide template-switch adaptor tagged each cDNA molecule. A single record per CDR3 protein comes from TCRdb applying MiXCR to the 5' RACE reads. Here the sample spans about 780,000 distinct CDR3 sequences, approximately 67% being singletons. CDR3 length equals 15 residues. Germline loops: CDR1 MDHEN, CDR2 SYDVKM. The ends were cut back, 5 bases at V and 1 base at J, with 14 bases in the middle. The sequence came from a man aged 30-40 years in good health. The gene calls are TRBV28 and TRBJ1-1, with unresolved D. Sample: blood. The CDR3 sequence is CASSRRTAANTEAFF. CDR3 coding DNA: TGTGCCAGCAGTAGGAGAACAGCCGCGAACACTGAAGCTTTCTTT. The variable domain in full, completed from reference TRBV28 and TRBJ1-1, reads DVKVTQSSRYLVKRTGEKVFLECVQDMDHENMFWYRQDPGLGLRLIYFSYDVKMKEKGDIPEGYSVSREKKERFSLILESASTNQTSMYLCASSRRTAANTEAFFGQGTRLTVV.